Following are 7 T cell receptor beta chains from one sample sequenced in a study of molecular identifiers for immune sequencing clone quantification. TCRdb itself ran the PCR reads through MiXCR, one entry per CDR3 protein. The sample has about half a million distinct CDR3 sequences, roughly a fifth seen once. The sequenced material came from naive CD8+ T cells from blood, with Jurkat cell RNA spiked in. This sample's subset: FACS-sorted CD8+CD4-CCR7+CD45RA+ naive T cells. The receptors derive from a human donor in good health. Some libraries in this study had Jurkat cell RNA spiked in.

This clonotype occurred many times. The chain joins TRBV5-1 to TRBJ2-3, with 10 bases lining up with TRBD2. This CDR3 has 17 residues. V shed 4 bases and J 5 bases; nucleotides not matched to a gene: 13. Germline CDR1 is SGHRS and CDR2 is YFSETQ. The CDR3 DNA is TGCGCCAGCAGCCACTCTAGCGGGGGCGCCCTCGGAGATACGCAGTATTTT. Translated: CASSHSSGGALGDTQYF.

This clonotype showed up just a few times. The chain carries TRBV20-1 and TRBJ2-1; 7 bases map to TRBD2. The ends lost 1 base at V and 7 bases at J; junction bases unmatched: 16. CDR1 DFQATT and CDR2 SNEGSKA come from the germline V gene (reference sequence). This CDR3 is 17 amino acids long. The DNA for the CDR3 is TGCAGTGCTAGAGGGTGGACGGCGGGAGAACTTCTGAATGAGCAGTTCTTC. This translates into CSARGWTAGELLNEQFF.

This clonotype was seen repeatedly, ten times or more. The chain recombines TRBV27 with TRBJ2-7; 7 bases align to TRBD2. V shed 3 bases, J shed 3 bases, and the junction held 2 bases outside the gene matches. Looked up from germline, CDR1 is MNHEY and CDR2 is SMNVEV (reference sequence). The CDR3 length is 13 residues. CDR3 DNA sequence: TGTGCCAGCAGTTTCGCGGGAGTCTACGAGCAGTACTTC. It specifies CASSFAGVYEQYF.

This clonotype was found many times. V and J are TRBV12-3 or TRBV12-4 and TRBJ2-3, with D unresolved. This CDR3 has 15 residues. V lost 1 base to trimming and J lost 3 bases, with 11 bases between them. The chain's CDR3 is CASSLEGRITDTQYF. CDR3 nucleotides: TGTGCCAGCAGTTTAGAAGGCAGGATAACAGATACGCAGTATTTT.

Turning to this clonotype: A read error may produce the germline difference seen at one junction end. The rearrangement uses TRBV7-9 and TRBJ2-3; possible D gene TRBD2, 6 bases. Germline CDR1 is SEHNR and CDR2 is FQNEAQ (reference sequence). This CDR3 is 15 amino acids long. CDR3 in amino acids: CASSSTLGGTDAQYF. Written as DNA, the CDR3 is TGTGCCAGCAGCTCTACATTGGGGGGTACAGATGCGCAGTATTTT.

In this sample, this clonotype turned up a few times. This chain uses TRBV6-5 with TRBJ1-5; the match to TRBD1 covers 8 bases. The length of the CDR3 is 16 residues. After removal of 6 bases from V and 3 bases from J, the junction contained 10 bases not matched to a gene. Germline-derived CDR1 and CDR2 are MNHEY and SVGAGI. The chain's CDR3 is CASREGRTGLNQPQHF. CDR3 DNA: TGTGCCAGCAGGGAAGGGAGGACAGGGCTCAATCAGCCCCAGCATTTT.

This clonotype was counted between two and nine times. This chain joins TRBV4-1 and TRBJ1-2; D possibly corresponds to TRBD1 (6 bases). The CDR3 loop spans 16 amino acids. In germline, CDR1 is MGHRA, CDR2 YSYEKL. V was cut by 1 base and J by 0 bases, with 12 bases left in between. CDR3 amino acids: CASSQGPGHTNYGYTF. In nucleotides, the CDR3 is TGCGCCAGCAGCCAAGGGCCGGGACACACTAACTATGGCTACACCTTC.